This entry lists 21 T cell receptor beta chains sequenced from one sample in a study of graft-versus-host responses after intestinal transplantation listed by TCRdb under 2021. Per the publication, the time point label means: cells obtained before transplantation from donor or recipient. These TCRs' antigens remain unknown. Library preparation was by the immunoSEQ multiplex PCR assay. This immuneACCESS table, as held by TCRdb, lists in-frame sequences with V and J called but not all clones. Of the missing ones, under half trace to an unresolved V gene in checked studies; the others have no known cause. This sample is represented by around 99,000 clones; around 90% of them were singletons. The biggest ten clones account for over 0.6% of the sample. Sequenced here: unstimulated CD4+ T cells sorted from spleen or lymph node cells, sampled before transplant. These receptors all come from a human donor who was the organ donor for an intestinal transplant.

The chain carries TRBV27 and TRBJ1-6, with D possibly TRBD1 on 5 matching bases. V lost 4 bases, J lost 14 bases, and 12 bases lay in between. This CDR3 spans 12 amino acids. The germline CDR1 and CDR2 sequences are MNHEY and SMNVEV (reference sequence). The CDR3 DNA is TGTGCCAGCAGTTGGGACCATAGGGCCCTCCACTTT. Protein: CASSWDHRALHF.

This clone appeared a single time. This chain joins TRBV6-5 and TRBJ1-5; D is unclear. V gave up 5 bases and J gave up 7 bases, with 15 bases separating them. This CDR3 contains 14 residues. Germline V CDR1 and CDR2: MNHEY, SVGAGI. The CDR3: CASSEEAARQPQHF. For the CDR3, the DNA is TGTGCCAGCAGTGAAGAGGCGGCCCGCCAGCCCCAGCATTTT.

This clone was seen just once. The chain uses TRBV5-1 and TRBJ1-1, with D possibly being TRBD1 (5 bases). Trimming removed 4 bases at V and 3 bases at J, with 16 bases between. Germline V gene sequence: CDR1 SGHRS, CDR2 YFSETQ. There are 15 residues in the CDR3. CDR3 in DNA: TGCGCCAGCAGCCCTCCGACAGAGATAGACACTGAAGCTTTCTTT. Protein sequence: CASSPPTEIDTEAFF.

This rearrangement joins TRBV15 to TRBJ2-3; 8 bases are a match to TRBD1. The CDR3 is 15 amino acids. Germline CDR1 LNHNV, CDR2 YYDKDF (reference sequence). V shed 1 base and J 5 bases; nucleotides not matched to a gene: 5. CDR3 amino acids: CATSRAYRGEDTQYF. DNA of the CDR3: TGTGCCACCAGCAGAGCCTACAGGGGGGAAGATACGCAGTATTTT.

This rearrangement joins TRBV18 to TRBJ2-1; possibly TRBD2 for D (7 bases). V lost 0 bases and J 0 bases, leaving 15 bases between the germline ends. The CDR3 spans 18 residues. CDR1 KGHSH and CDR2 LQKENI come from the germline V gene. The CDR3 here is CASSPPGRGGGSYNEQFF. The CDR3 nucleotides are TGTGCCAGCTCACCACCGGGTCGAGGGGGGGGCTCCTACAATGAGCAGTTCTTC. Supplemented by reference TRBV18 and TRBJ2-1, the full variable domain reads NAGVMQNPRHLVRRRGQEARLRCSPMKGHSHVYWYRQLPEEGLKFMVYLQKENIIDESGMPKERFSAEFPKEGPSILRIQQVVRGDSAAYFCASSPPGRGGGSYNEQFFGPGTRLTVL.

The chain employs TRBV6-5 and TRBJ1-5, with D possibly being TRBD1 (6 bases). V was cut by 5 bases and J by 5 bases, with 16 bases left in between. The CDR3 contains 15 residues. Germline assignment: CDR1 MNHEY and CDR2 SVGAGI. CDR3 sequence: CASSVWQGRHQPQHF. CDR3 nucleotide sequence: TGTGCCAGCAGTGTCTGGCAGGGGAGGCATCAGCCCCAGCATTTT.

For the CDR3, the DNA is TGTGCCAGCAGCTTGATGGGACAGGGAATTCAGCCCCAGCATTTT. Encoded protein: CASSLMGQGIQPQHF. The chain couples TRBV5-6 to TRBJ1-5, with 9 bases matching TRBD1. This CDR3 has 15 residues. Germline CDR1 is SGHDT and CDR2 is YYEEEE. J was trimmed by 6 bases and V by 1 base; bases with no gene match: 5.

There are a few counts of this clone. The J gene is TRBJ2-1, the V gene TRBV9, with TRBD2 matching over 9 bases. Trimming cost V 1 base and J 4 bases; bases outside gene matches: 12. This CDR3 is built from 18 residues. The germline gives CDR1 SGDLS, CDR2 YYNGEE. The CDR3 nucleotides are TGTGCCAGCAGCGTAAGGGGTAAAGGCGGGAGGGCATACAATGAGCAGTTCTTC. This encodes CASSVRGKGGRAYNEQFF.

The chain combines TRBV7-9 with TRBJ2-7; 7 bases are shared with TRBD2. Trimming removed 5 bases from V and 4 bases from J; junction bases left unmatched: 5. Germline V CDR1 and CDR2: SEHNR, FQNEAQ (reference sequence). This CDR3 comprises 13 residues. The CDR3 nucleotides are TGTGCCAGCAGCGCGGGGGAGGGTTACGAGCAGTACTTC. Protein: CASSAGEGYEQYF.

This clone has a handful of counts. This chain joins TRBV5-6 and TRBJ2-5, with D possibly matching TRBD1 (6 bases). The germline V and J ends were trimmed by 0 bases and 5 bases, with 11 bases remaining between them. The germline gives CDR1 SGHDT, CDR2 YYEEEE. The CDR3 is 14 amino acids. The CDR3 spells CASSLGGRAETQYF. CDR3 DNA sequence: TGTGCCAGCAGCTTGGGGGGGCGCGCGGAGACCCAGTACTTC.

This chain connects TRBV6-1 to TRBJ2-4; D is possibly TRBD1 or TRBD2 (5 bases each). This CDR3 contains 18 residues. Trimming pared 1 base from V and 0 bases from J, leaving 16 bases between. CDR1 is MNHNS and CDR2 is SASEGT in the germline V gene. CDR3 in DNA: TGTGCCAGCAGTGAAGGAAGGCCGGGGACGGTAGCCAAAAACATTCAGTACTTC. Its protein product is CASSEGRPGTVAKNIQYF.

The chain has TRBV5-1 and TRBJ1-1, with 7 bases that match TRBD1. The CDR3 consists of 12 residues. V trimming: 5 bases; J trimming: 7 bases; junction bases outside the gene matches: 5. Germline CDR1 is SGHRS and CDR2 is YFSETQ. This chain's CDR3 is CASRRDRDEAFF. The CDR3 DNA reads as TGCGCCAGCAGGCGGGACAGAGATGAAGCTTTCTTT.

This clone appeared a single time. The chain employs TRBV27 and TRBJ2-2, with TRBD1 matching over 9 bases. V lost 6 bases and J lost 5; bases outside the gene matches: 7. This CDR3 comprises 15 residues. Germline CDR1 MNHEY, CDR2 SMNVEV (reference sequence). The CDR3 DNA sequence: TGTGCCAGCAGCACGGGACAGGGAAGAACCGGGGAGCTGTTTTTT. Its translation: CASSTGQGRTGELFF.

The CDR3 bases are TGTGCCAGCAAGCCCGGGGCTGACTATGGCTACACCTTC. Translation gives CASKPGADYGYTF. The gene calls are TRBV6-6 and TRBJ1-2; possible D gene TRBD1, 5 bases. Trimming took off 7 bases at V and 3 bases at J, with 12 bases between the two ends. The length of the CDR3 is 13 residues. Germline-derived CDR1 and CDR2 are MNHNY and SVGAGI (reference sequence).

The CDR3 bases are TGTGCCAGCAGCTCGGACAGGGGTCGGAACATTCAGTACTTC. Amino acids: CASSSDRGRNIQYF. The V gene is TRBV13, the J gene TRBJ2-4; 9 positions agree with TRBD1. Unmatched junction bases numbered 5, after V lost 4 bases and J lost 7 bases. The CDR3 is 14 amino acids. The germline V gene encodes CDR1 PRHDT and CDR2 FYEKMQ (reference sequence).

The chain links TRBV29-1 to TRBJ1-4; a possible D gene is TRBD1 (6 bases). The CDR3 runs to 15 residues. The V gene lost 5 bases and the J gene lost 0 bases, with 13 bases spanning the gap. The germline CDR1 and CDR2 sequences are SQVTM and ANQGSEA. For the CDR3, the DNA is TGCAGCGTTCGGGGGGGCAGCTCAACTAATGAAAAACTGTTTTTT. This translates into CSVRGGSSTNEKLFF. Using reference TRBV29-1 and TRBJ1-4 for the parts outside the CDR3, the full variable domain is SAVISQKPSRDICQRGTSLTIQCQVDSQVTMMFWYRQQPGQSLTLIATANQGSEATYESGFVIDKFPISRPNLTFSTLTVSNMSPEDSSIYLCSVRGGSSTNEKLFFGSGTQLSVL.

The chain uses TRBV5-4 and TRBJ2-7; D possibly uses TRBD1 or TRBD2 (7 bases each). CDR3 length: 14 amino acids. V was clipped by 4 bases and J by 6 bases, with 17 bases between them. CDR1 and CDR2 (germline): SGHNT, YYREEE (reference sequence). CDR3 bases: TGTGCCAGCAGCCCCACGACAGGGAGGGGCGAGCAGTACTTC. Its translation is CASSPTTGRGEQYF.

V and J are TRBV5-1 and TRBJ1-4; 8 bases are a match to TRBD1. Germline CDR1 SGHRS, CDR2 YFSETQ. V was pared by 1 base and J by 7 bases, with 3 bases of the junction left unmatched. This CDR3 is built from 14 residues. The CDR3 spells CASSLRQGIEKLFF. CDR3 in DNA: TGCGCCAGCAGCTTGCGACAGGGGATTGAAAAACTGTTTTTT.

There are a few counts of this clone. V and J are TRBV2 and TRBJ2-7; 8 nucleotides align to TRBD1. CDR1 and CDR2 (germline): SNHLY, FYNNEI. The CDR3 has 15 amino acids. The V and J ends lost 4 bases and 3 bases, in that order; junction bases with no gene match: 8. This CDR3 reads CASSAGQGSDYEQYF. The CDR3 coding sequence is TGTGCCAGCAGTGCCGGACAGGGTTCAGACTACGAGCAGTACTTC. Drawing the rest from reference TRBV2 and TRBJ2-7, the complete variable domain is EPEVTQTPSHQVTQMGQEVILRCVPISNHLYFYWYRQILGQKVEFLVSFYNNEISEKSEIFDDQFSVERPDGSNFTLKIRSTKLEDSAMYFCASSAGQGSDYEQYFGPGTRLTVT.

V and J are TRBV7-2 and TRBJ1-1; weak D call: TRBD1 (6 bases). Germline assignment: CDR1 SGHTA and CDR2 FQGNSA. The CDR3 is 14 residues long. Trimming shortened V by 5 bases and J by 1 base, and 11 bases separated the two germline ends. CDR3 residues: CASSHRERNTEAFF. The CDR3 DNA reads TGTGCCAGCAGCCACAGGGAGAGGAACACTGAAGCTTTCTTT.

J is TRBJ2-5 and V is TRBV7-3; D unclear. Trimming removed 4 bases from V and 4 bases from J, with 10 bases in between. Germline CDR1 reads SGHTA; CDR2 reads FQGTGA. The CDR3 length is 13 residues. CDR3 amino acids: CASSSRDGETQYF. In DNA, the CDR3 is TGTGCCAGCAGCTCTAGGGATGGAGAGACCCAGTACTTC.